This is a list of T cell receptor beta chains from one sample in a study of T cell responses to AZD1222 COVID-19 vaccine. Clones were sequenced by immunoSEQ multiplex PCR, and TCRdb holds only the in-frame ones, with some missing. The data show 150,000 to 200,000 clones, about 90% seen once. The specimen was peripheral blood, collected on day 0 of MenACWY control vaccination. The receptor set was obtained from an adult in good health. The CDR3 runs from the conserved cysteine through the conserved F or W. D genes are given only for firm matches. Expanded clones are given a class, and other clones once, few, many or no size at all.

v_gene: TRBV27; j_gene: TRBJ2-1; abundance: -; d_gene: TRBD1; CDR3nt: TGTGCCAGCAGTCTTCGGGTTTTGTCAGGACAGGGGGCGATTGAGCAGTTCTTC; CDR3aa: CASSLRVLSGQGAIEQFF
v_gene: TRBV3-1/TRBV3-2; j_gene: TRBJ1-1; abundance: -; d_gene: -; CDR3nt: TGTGCCGCAGGAGGGATGACCATGAACACTGAAGCTTTCTTT; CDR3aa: CAAGGMTMNTEAFF
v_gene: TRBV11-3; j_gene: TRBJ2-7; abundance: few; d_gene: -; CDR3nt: TGTGCCAGCAGCTTCCAGGGTAGCTCCTACGAGCAGTACTTC; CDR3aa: CASSFQGSSYEQYF
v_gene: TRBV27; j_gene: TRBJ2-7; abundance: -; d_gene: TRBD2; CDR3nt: TGTGCCAGCAGAGGTATGGGACTAGGCTACGAGCAGTACTTC; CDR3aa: CASRGMGLGYEQYF
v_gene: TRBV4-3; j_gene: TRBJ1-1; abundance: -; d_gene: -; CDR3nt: TGCGCCAGCAGCCAACCTTCTCGCGGGGGAAAGGCTGAAGCTTTCTTT; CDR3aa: CASSQPSRGGKAEAFF
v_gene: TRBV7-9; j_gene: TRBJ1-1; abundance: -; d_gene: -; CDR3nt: TGTGCCAGCAGCGAGCTCAGGGGTCAGAACACTGAAGCTTTCTTT; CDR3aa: CASSELRGQNTEAFF
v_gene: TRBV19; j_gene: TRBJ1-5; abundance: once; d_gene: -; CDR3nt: TGTGCCAGTAGCTCTACCCCGGGAAGCAATCAGCCCCAGCATTTT; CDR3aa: CASSSTPGSNQPQHF
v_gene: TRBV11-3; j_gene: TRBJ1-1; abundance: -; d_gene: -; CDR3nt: TGTGCCAGCAGCTGGAACAACGTGAACACTGAAGCTTTCTTT; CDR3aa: CASSWNNVNTEAFF
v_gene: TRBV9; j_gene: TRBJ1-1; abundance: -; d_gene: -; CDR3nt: TGTGCCAGCAGCACCCAGTCGGGGGCTGAAGCTTTCTTT; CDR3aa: CASSTQSGAEAFF
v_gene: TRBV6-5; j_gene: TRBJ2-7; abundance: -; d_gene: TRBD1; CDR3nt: TGTGCCAGCAGTTACATGGGACAGGGGAAACTCGAGCAGTACTTC; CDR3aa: CASSYMGQGKLEQYF
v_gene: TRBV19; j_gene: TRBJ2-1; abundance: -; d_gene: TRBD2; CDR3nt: TGTGCCAGTACCGATCCGGGACTAGCGGGAGGGCCCTACAATGAGCAGTTCTTC; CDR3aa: CASTDPGLAGGPYNEQFF
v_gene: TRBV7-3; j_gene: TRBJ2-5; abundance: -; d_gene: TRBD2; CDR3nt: TGTGCCAGCAGCCCTACTAGCGGGGGAACCCAAGAGACCCAGTACTTC; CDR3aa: CASSPTSGGTQETQYF
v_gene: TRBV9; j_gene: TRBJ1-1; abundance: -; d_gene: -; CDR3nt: TGTGCCAGCAGCGTAGGGGCAGACGGGGCCACTGAAGCTTTCTTT; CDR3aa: CASSVGADGATEAFF
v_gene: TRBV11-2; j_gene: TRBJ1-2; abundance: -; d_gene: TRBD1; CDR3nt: TGTGCCAGCAGCCCCGGACAGGGACCAACCTATGGCTACACCTTC; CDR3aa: CASSPGQGPTYGYTF
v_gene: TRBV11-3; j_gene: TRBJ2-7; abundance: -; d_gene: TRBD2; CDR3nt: TGTGCCAGCAGCTCCCCAGCGGGAGTACCCTCCTACGAGCAGTACTTC; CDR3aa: CASSSPAGVPSYEQYF
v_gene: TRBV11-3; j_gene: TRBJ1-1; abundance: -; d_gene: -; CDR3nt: TGTGCCAGCAGCTTAGGCGAGCAAACTGAAGCTTTCTTT; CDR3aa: CASSLGEQTEAFF
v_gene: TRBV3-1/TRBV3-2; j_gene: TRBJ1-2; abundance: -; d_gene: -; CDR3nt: TGTGCCAGCAGCCGCCAGAATACCCTCTATGGCTACACCTTC; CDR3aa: CASSRQNTLYGYTF
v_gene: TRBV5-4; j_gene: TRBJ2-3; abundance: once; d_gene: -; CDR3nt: TGTGCCAGCAGCTTGCAGGAGGCGGATACGCAGTATTTT; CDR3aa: CASSLQEADTQYF
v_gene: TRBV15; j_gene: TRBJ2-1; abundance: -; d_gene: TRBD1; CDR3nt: TGTGCCACCAGCAGGCGGGACAGGGGGGGAGATGAGCAGTTCTTC; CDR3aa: CATSRRDRGGDEQFF
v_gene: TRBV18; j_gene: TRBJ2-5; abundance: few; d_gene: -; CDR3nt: TGTGCCAGCTCACCACGTGGGCTCACGCAAGAGACCCAGTACTTC; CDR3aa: CASSPRGLTQETQYF
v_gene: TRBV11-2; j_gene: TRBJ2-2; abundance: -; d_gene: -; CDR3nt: TGTGCCAGCAGCTTAGGGCTACAGAACACCGGGGAGCTGTTTTTT; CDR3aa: CASSLGLQNTGELFF
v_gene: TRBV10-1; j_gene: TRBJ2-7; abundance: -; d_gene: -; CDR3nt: TGCGCCAGCAGTGAGGGGACGCGATACGAGCAGTACTTC; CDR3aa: CASSEGTRYEQYF
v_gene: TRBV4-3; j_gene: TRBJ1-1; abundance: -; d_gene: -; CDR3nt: TGCGCCAGCAGCCAAGGGTACACTGAAGCTTTCTTT; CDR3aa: CASSQGYTEAFF
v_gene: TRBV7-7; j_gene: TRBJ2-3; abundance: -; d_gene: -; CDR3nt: TGTGCCAGCAGCCCCGAAGAACTAGCTGGTACGCAGTATTTT; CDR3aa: CASSPEELAGTQYF
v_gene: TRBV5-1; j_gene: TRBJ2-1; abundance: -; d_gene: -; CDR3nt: TGCGCCAGCAGCGGCGGGACCTCCCTTGACAATGAGCAGTTCTTC; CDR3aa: CASSGGTSLDNEQFF